This T cell receptor beta chain was found in a study of blood T cell repertoires in COVID-19. Residents of about 25 US areas, aged roughly 18 to 89 years, made up the participants. Here immunoSEQ multiplex PCR was the method, and the copy in TCRdb shows in-frame clones only, minus some. The sample includes around 340,000 clones, 85% to 90% seen only once; the top ten take just over 1%. V gave up 2 bases and J gave up 8 bases, with 6 bases separating them. The CDR3 contains 11 residues. CDR1 and CDR2 from the germline V gene are SGHAT and FQNNGV. The sequence was collected from a woman aged 25 to 45 who had been exposed to COVID-19. The chain links TRBV11-2 to TRBJ1-1, with D possibly matching TRBD1 (5 bases). The sequenced material came from PBMCs or T cells enriched from blood (not recorded which). The CDR3 loop reads CASSLHREAFF. In nucleotides, the CDR3 is TGTGCCAGCAGCTTACACAGGGAAGCTTTCTTT.